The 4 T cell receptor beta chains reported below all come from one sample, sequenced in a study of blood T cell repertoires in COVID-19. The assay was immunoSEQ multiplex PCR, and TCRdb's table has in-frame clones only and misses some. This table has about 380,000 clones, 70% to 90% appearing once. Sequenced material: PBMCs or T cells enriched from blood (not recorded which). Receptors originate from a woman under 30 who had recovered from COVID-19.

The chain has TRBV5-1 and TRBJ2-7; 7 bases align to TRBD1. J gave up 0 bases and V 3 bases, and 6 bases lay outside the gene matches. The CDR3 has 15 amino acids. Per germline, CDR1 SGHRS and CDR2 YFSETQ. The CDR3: CASSWTGGASYEQYF. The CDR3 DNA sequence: TGCGCCAGCAGCTGGACAGGCGGAGCCTCCTACGAGCAGTACTTC. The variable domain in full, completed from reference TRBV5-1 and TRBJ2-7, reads KAGVTQTPRYLIKTRGQQVTLSCSPISGHRSVSWYQQTPGQGLQFLFEYFSETQRNKGNFPGRFSGRQFSNSRSEMNVSTLELGDSALYLCASSWTGGASYEQYFGPGTRLTVT.

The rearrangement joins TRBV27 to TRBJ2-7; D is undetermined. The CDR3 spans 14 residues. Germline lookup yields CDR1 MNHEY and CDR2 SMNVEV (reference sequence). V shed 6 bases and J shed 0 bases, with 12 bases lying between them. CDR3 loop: CASSSRRSSYEQYF. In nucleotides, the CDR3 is TGTGCCAGCAGCAGTCGACGGAGCTCCTACGAGCAGTACTTC.

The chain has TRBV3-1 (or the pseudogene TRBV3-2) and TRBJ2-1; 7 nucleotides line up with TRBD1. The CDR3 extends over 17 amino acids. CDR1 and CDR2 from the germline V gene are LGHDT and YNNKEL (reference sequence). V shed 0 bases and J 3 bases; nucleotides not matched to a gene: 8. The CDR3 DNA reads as TGTGCCAGCAGCCAAGAACCCCCTGGGACAGACTACAATGAGCAGTTCTTC. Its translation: CASSQEPPGTDYNEQFF.

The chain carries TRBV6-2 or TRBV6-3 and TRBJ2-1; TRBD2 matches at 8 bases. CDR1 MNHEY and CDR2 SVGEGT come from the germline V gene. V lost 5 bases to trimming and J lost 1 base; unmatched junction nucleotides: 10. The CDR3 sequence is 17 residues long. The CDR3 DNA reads TGTGCCAGCAGTACAGAGCGAAGCGGGGGATCCTACAATGAGCAGTTCTTC. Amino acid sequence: CASSTERSGGSYNEQFF.